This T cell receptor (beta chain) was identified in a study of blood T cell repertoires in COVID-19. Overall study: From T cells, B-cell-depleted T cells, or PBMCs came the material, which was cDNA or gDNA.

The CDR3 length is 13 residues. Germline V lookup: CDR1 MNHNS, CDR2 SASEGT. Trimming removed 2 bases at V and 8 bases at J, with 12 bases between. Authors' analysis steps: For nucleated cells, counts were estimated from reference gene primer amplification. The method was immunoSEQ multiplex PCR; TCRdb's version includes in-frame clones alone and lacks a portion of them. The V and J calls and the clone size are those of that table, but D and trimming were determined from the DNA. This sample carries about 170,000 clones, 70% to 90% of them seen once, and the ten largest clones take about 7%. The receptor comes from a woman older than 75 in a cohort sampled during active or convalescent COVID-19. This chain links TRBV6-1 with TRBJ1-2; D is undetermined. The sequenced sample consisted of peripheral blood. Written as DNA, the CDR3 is TGTGCCAGCAGTGAAATCCAGGTCCTAGGCTACACCTTC. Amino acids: CASSEIQVLGYTF.